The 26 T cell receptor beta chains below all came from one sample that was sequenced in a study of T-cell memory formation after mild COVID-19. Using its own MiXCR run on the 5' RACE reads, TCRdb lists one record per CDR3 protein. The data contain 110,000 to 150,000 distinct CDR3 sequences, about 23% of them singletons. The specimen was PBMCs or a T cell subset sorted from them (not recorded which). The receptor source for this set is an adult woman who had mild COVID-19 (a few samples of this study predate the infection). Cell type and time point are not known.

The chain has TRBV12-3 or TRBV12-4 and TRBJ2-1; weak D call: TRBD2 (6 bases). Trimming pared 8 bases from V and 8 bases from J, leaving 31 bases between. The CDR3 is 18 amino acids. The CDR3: CASSVLGPGKDYVYEQFF. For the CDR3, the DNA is TGTGCCAGCTCAGTTTTGGGGCCCGGTAAGGACTACGTCTATGAGCAGTTCTTC.

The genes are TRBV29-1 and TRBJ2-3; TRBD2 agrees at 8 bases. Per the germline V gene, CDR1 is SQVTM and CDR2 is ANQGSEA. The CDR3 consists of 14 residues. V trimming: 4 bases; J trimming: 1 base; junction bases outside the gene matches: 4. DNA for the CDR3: TGCAGCGTTGGAGCGGGGGCGCGCACAGATACGCAGTATTTT. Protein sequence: CSVGAGARTDTQYF.

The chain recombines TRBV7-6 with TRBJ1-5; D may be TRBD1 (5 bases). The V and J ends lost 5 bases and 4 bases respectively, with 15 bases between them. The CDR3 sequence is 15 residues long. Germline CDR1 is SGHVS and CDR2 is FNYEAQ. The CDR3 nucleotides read TGTGCCAGCAGCCCAGGGACGGATGGGAATCAGCCCCAGCATTTT. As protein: CASSPGTDGNQPQHF.

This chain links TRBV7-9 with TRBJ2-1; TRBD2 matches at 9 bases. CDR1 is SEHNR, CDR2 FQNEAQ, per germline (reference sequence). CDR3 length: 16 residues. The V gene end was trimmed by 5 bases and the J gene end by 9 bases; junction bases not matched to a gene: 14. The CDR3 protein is CASSPRVSGGPGEQFF. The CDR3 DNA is TGTGCCAGCAGCCCCCGGGTTAGCGGGGGACCAGGTGAGCAGTTCTTC.

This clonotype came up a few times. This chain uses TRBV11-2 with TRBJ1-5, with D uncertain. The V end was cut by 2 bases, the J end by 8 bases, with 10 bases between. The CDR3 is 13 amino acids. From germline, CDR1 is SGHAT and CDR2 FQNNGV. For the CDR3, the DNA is TGTGCCAGCAGCTTAAAGGGTTGGGAGCCCCAGCATTTT. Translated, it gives CASSLKGWEPQHF.

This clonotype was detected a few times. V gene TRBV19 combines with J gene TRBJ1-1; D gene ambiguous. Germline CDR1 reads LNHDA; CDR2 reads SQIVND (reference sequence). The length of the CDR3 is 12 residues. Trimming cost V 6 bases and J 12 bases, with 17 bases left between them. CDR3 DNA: TGTGCCAGTAGATCGACCCCTGGTTTAACTTTCTTT. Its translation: CASRSTPGLTFF.

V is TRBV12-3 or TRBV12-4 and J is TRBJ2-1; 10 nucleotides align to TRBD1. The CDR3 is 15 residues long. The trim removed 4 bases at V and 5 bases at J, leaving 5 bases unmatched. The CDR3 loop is CASSSGQGPDNEQFF. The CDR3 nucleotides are TGTGCCAGCAGTTCGGGACAGGGGCCTGACAATGAGCAGTTCTTC.

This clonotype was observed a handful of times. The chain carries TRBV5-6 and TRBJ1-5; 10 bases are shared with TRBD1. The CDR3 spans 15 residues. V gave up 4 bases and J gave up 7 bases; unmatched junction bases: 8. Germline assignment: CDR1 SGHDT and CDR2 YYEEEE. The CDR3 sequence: CASSPGTGARQPQHF. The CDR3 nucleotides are TGTGCCAGCAGCCCGGGGACAGGGGCACGGCAGCCCCAGCATTTT.

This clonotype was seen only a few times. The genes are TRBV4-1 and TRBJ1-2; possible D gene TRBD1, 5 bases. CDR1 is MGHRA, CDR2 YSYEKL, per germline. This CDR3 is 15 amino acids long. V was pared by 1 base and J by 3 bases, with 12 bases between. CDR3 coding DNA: TGCGCCAGCAGCCAAGTTGCAGGGCCGGACTATGGCTACACCTTC. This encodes CASSQVAGPDYGYTF.

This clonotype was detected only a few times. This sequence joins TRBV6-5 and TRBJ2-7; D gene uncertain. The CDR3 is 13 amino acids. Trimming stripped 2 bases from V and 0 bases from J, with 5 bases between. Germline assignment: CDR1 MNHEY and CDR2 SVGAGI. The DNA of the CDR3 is TGTGCCAGCAGTTACAGATACTCCTACGAGCAGTACTTC. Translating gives CASSYRYSYEQYF.

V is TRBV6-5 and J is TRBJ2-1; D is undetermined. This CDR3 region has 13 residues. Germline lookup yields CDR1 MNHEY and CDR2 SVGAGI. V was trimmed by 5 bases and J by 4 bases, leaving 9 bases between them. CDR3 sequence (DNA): TGTGCCAGCAGTCCACACCTTTACAATGAGCAGTTCTTC. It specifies CASSPHLYNEQFF.

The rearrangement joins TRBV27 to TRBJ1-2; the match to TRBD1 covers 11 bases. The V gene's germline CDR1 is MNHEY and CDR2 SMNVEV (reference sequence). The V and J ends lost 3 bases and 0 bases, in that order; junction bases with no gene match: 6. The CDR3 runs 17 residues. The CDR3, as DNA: TGTGCCAGCAGTTTTTCGGACAGGGGGCATCCTAACTATGGCTACACCTTC. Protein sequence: CASSFSDRGHPNYGYTF.

CDR3 amino acids: CAWSVLQFSTDTQYF. The CDR3 DNA is TGTGCCTGGAGTGTACTTCAGTTTAGCACAGATACGCAGTATTTT. The genes are TRBV30 and TRBJ2-3; no clear D gene. The germline V gene encodes CDR1 GTSNPN and CDR2 SVGIG (reference sequence). The CDR3 loop spans 15 amino acids. V was shortened by 0 bases and J by 0 bases, with 10 bases between the two germline ends.

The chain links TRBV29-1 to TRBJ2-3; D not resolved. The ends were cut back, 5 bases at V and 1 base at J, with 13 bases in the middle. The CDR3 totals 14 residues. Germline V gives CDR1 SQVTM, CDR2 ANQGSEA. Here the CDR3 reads CSVSPGSGTDTQYF. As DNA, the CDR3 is TGCAGCGTTTCACCGGGCTCTGGCACAGATACGCAGTATTTT.

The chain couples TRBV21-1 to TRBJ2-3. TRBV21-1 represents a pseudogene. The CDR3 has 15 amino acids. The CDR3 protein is CASSKRSRDTDTQYF. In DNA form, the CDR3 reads TGTGCCAGCAGCAAGAGGTCAAGGGACACAGATACGCAGTATTTT.

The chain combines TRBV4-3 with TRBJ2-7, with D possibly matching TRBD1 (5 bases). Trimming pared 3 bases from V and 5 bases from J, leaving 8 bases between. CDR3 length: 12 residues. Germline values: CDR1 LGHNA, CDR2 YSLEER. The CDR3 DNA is TGCGCCAGCAGCCATAGGGGTCACGAGCAGTACTTC. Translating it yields CASSHRGHEQYF.

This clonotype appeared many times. CDR3 in DNA: TGTGCCAGCAACCCGATACGGGGACTTACCGGGGAGCTGTTTTTT. The encoded protein is CASNPIRGLTGELFF. This chain links TRBV7-3 with TRBJ2-2; tentative D call: TRBD2 (6 bases). Germline CDR1 reads SGHTA; CDR2 reads FQGTGA. V was clipped by 7 bases and J by 5 bases, with 17 bases between them. CDR3 size: 15 residues.

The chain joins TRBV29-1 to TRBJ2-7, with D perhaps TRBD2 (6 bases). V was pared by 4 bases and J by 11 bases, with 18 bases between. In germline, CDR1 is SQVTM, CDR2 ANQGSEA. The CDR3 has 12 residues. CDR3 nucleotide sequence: TGCAGCGTTGTAACCCAGGGAGGTATCGAGTACTTC. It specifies CSVVTQGGIEYF.

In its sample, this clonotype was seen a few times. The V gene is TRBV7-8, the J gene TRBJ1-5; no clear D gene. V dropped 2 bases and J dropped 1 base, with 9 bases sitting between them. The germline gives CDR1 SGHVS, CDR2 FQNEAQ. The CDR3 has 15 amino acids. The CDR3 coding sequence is TGTGCCAGCAGCTTACACGGCATGAGCAATCAGCCCCAGCATTTT. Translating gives CASSLHGMSNQPQHF.

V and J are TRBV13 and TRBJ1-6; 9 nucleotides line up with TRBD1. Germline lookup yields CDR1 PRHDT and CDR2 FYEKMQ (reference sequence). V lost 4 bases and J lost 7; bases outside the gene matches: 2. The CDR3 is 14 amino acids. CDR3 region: CASSSGQGNSPLHF. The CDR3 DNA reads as TGTGCCAGCAGCTCCGGACAGGGGAATTCACCCCTCCACTTT.

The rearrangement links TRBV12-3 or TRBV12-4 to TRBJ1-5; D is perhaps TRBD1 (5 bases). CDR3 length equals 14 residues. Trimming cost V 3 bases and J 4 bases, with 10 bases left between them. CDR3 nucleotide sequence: TGTGCCAGCAGTTTGGGACGGAAAAATCAGCCCCAGCATTTT. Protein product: CASSLGRKNQPQHF.

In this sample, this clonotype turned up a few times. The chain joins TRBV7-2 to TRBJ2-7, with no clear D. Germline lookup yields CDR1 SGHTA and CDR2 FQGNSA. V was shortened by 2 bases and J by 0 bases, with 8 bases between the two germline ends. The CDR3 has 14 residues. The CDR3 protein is CASSLLGGSYEQYF. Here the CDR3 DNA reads TGTGCCAGCAGCTTACTAGGCGGCTCCTACGAGCAGTACTTC. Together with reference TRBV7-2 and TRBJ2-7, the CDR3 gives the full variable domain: GAGVSQSPSNKVTEKGKDVELRCDPISGHTALYWYRQSLGQGLEFLIYFQGNSAPDKSGLPSDRFSAERTGGSVSTLTIQRTQQEDSAVYLCASSLLGGSYEQYFGPGTRLTVT.

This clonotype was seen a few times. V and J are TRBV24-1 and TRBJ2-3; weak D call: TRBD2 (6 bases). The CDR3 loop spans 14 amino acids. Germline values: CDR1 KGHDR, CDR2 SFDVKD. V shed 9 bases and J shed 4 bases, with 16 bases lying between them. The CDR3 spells CATSPGGSPDTQYF. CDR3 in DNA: TGTGCCACCTCCCCCGGGGGAAGTCCAGATACGCAGTATTTT.

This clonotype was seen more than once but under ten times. The CDR3 nucleotides are TGCGCCAGCAGCTTGTCAGAGAGCGGCTACGAGCAGTACTTC. It yields the protein CASSLSESGYEQYF. V and J are TRBV5-1 and TRBJ2-7; possible D gene TRBD2, 5 bases. The CDR3 loop spans 14 amino acids. The germline V and J ends were trimmed by 1 base and 3 bases, with 11 bases remaining between them. Germline V CDR1 and CDR2: SGHRS, YFSETQ.

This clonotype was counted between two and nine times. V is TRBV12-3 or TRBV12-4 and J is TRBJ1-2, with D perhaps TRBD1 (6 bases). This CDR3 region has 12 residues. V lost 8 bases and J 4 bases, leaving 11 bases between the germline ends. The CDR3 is CASLQGIYGYTF. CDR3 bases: TGTGCCAGCTTACAGGGAATCTATGGCTACACCTTC.

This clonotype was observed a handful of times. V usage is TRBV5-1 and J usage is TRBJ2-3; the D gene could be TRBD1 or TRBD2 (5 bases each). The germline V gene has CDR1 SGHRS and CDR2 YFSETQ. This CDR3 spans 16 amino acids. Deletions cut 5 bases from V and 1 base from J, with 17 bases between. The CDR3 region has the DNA TGCGCCAGCAGTGAAACCGGGGCAGGAGGCACAGATACGCAGTATTTT. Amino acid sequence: CASSETGAGGTDTQYF.